This T cell receptor (beta chain) was profiled in a study of regulatory and conventional T cells in RAG deficiency. Here immunoSEQ multiplex PCR was the method, and the copy in TCRdb shows in-frame clones only, minus some. Of 7,000 to 8,500 clones detected, roughly 92% appear once; the ten largest clones hold approximately 1.5%. The CDR3 length is 18 residues. Germline-derived CDR1 and CDR2 are SNHLY and FYNNEI. Germline trimming cut 6 bases from V and 4 bases from J; bases unmatched to any gene: 11. Regulatory T cells were sorted from blood as CD4+ CD25-high CD127-low cells. This clone was seen just once. Its specificity is not known. Study-wide findings and caveats: Shannon entropy fell and Simpson indices rose in RAG-deficient patients. Omenn patients showed >90% Treg-Tconv overlap and shorter CDR3 lengths.

The same data also went into a second study, on regulatory T cells. In that study: The primer mix had 52 TRBV and 13 TRBJ primers.

The sequencing input was CD127- CD25+ CD4+ Tregs sorted from blood. This receptor was identified in a human donor in good health. The chain links TRBV2 to TRBJ2-5; 16 bases are shared with TRBD2. CDR3 protein: CASSYSGLAGGAGETQYF. Here the CDR3 DNA reads TGTGCCAGCAGCTACTCGGGACTAGCGGGGGGGGCAGGAGAGACCCAGTACTTC.